The 25 T cell receptor beta chains presented below share a single source sample, sequenced in a study of T cells in Graves' hyperthyroidism and ophthalmopathy. Template material for amplifying TCR beta CDR3 regions consisted of RNA transcripts. When the TCR CDR3 underwent first-round RT-PCR, the HTBI primer set was used. TCRdb reanalysed the multiplex PCR reads using MiXCR and keeps one entry per CDR3 protein. The sample yields almost 600,000 distinct CDR3 sequences, 46% seen once. Sequencing used peripheral blood or thyroid tissue (not recorded which). The origin of the receptors is a young woman with Graves' hyperthyroidism.

V gene TRBV19 combines with J gene TRBJ2-7; TRBD2 agrees at 8 bases. The CDR3 has 17 amino acids. V was clipped by 5 bases and J by 0 bases; unmatched bases: 12. Germline V lookup: CDR1 LNHDA, CDR2 SQIVND (reference sequence). Here the CDR3 DNA reads TGTGCCAGTAGTGCGGAGAGTAATAGCGGGGACTCCTACGAGCAGTACTTC. Amino acid sequence: CASSAESNSGDSYEQYF.

This clonotype was detected many times. V gene TRBV16 combines with J gene TRBJ1-2; D perhaps matches TRBD1 (5 bases). The CDR3 contains 15 residues. V lost 4 bases, J lost 7 bases, and 19 bases lay in between. Germline-derived CDR1 and CDR2 are KGHSY and FQNENV. The CDR3 DNA sequence: TGTGCCAGCAGCCTCCGTGGGGACTTCCTCTCTGGCTACACCTTC. It codes for CASSLRGDFLSGYTF.

In this sample, this clonotype turned up many times. The J gene is TRBJ2-7, the V gene TRBV12-3 or TRBV12-4, with no clear D. Trimming left V 2 bases short and J 2 bases short, with 7 bases between. The CDR3 spans 13 residues. CDR3 sequence: CASSLRAPYEQYF. As DNA, the CDR3 is TGTGCCAGCAGTTTAAGGGCCCCCTACGAGCAGTACTTC.

The gene calls are TRBV15 and TRBJ1-1; D not resolved. Trimming cost V 4 bases and J 5 bases, with 14 bases left between them. The CDR3 loop spans 14 amino acids. The germline CDR1 and CDR2 sequences are LNHNV and YYDKDF (reference sequence). CDR3 residues: CATSTARAGTEAFF. The CDR3 bases are TGTGCCACCAGCACCGCCCGCGCCGGGACTGAAGCTTTCTTT.

V is TRBV12-3 or TRBV12-4 and J is TRBJ2-5; perhaps D is TRBD1 or TRBD2 (5 bases each). The CDR3 has 15 residues. With 6 bases removed from V and 4 bases from J, the gap between germline ends came to 18 bases. The DNA for the CDR3 is TGTGCCAGCAGCGCCGGGGCACCCTGGCGAGAGACCCAGTACTTC. Translated, it gives CASSAGAPWRETQYF.

J is TRBJ2-2 and V is TRBV7-7; 10 bases match TRBD2. Germline CDR1 reads SSHAT; CDR2 reads FNYEAQ (reference sequence). The CDR3 runs 13 residues. For the CDR3, the DNA is TGTGCTAGAGGGACTAGCGACACCGGGGAGCTGTTTTTT. This translates into CARGTSDTGELFF.

With regard to this clonotype: Germline and junction disagree at one end, which may indicate a read error. The V call is TRBV7-9, the J call TRBJ1-1; D is unresolved. Germline CDR1 reads SEHNR; CDR2 reads FQNEAQ (reference sequence). The CDR3 totals 12 residues. CDR3 region: CASSLLNNEAFF. CDR3 sequence (DNA): TGTGCCAGCAGCTTATTAAACAATGAAGCTTTCTTT.

This clonotype has a handful of counts. This chain links TRBV7-3 with TRBJ2-7; D could derive from TRBD1 or TRBD2 (6 bases each). The CDR3 sequence is 15 residues long. CDR1 and CDR2 (germline): SGHTA, FQGTGA. V dropped 2 bases and J dropped 7 bases, with 18 bases sitting between them. The CDR3 sequence is CASSLGETGADEQYF. CDR3 DNA: TGTGCCAGCAGCTTAGGCGAAACGGGGGCGGATGAGCAGTACTTC.

This chain joins TRBV20-1 and TRBJ1-1, with a possible D match to TRBD1 (5 bases). The length of the CDR3 is 14 residues. Germline V lookup: CDR1 DFQATT, CDR2 SNEGSKA (reference sequence). Deletions cut 6 bases from V and 5 bases from J, with 19 bases between. CDR3 sequence (DNA): TGCAGTGCCGGGGAGGGGCAGGGAGTTACTGAAGCTTTCTTT. Its translation: CSAGEGQGVTEAFF.

There are many counts of this clonotype. V is TRBV11-2 and J is TRBJ2-2; no firm D call. Germline CDR1 reads SGHAT; CDR2 reads FQNNGV. The CDR3 is 17 amino acids. V gave up 5 bases and J gave up 0 bases, with 16 bases separating them. The CDR3 bases are TGTGCCAGCAGCCAATCCCTTGGCCGTTCGAACACCGGGGAGCTGTTTTTT. Protein sequence: CASSQSLGRSNTGELFF.

Many counts were recorded for this clonotype. The gene calls are TRBV6-5 and TRBJ2-7; D tentatively reads TRBD1 or TRBD2 (6 bases each). Germline V gives CDR1 MNHEY, CDR2 SVGAGI. This CDR3 region has 16 residues. V was pared by 5 bases and J by 2 bases, with 19 bases between. Here the CDR3 DNA reads TGTGCCAGCAGTCCCCGGGGGCGGGGCAGAACCTACGAGCAGTACTTC. Translation gives CASSPRGRGRTYEQYF.

The chain is built from TRBV7-2 and TRBJ2-1; 7 nucleotides align to TRBD2. CDR3 length: 15 residues. CDR1 and CDR2 (germline): SGHTA, FQGNSA. V was pared by 5 bases and J by 8 bases, with 12 bases of the junction left unmatched. The CDR3 DNA sequence: TGTGCCAGCAGCCCCCTTGGGGGAGGGCGGGATGAGCAGTTCTTC. Translation: CASSPLGGGRDEQFF.

This clonotype was seen at least ten times. The rearrangement links TRBV25-1 to TRBJ1-1; perhaps TRBD1 as D (6 bases). This CDR3 is built from 13 residues. Trimming stripped 0 bases from V and 10 bases from J, with 12 bases between. CDR1 MGHDK and CDR2 SYGVNS come from the germline V gene. CDR3 region: CASSEYLGGGAFF. The CDR3 DNA is TGTGCCAGCAGTGAATATTTAGGGGGGGGAGCTTTCTTT.

The chain is built from TRBV7-3 and TRBJ2-2, with 7 bases matching TRBD1. V lost 8 bases, J lost 5 bases, and 5 bases stayed unmatched. The germline CDR1 and CDR2 sequences are SGHTA and FQGTGA. The CDR3 has 13 residues. The CDR3 DNA is TGTGCCAGCCGCGTACAGGGGACCGGGGAGCTGTTTTTT. This gives the protein CASRVQGTGELFF.

The chain has TRBV9 and TRBJ2-7; TRBD1 matches 8 bases. After removal of 5 bases from V and 3 bases from J, the junction contained 10 bases not matched to a gene. The germline CDR1 and CDR2 sequences are SGDLS and YYNGEE. The CDR3 extends over 15 amino acids. CDR3 in amino acids: CASSFDTGGIYEQYF. Written as DNA, the CDR3 is TGTGCCAGCAGTTTTGATACAGGGGGAATCTACGAGCAGTACTTC.

This clonotype was counted ten times or more. V is TRBV10-3 and J is TRBJ1-1; no definite D call. The length of the CDR3 is 14 residues. V was shortened by 3 bases and J by 3 bases, with 11 bases between the two germline ends. Germline loops: CDR1 ENHRY, CDR2 SYGVKD. This CDR3 reads CAISEVGRDTEAFF. In nucleotides, the CDR3 is TGTGCCATCAGTGAAGTAGGGAGGGACACTGAAGCTTTCTTT.

This chain links TRBV10-3 with TRBJ2-7, with 9 nucleotides matching TRBD1. V lost 7 bases, J lost 5 bases, and 9 bases stayed unmatched. The length of the CDR3 is 14 residues. In germline, CDR1 is ENHRY, CDR2 SYGVKD. The DNA for the CDR3 is TGTGCCATCAAGGAGGGACAGGGTGGCCACGAGCAGTACTTC. It specifies CAIKEGQGGHEQYF.

This clonotype occurred many times. The chain carries TRBV11-2 and TRBJ1-5; 11 positions match TRBD1. The V and J ends lost 5 bases and 3 bases, in that order; junction bases with no gene match: 3. The CDR3 totals 15 residues. Looked up from germline, CDR1 is SGHAT and CDR2 is FQNNGV. CDR3 in amino acids: CASSGTGGYNQPQHF. The CDR3 DNA follows: TGTGCCAGCAGCGGGACAGGGGGTTACAATCAGCCCCAGCATTTT. Supplemented by reference TRBV11-2 and TRBJ1-5, the full variable domain reads EAGVAQSPRYKIIEKRQSVAFWCNPISGHATLYWYQQILGQGPKLLIQFQNNGVVDDSQLPKDRFSAERLKGVDSTLKIQPAKLEDSAVYLCASSGTGGYNQPQHFGDGTRLSIL.

Note on this clonotype: This sequence may be a read error, since a much larger clone differs from it by one base. The chain joins TRBV7-2 to TRBJ2-7, with D possibly called TRBD1 or TRBD2 (6 bases each). This CDR3 contains 19 residues. Germline CDR1 and CDR2: SGHTA and FQGNSA. In DNA, the CDR3 is TGTGCCAGCAGCAGGTCTTGGGGGCGGGACCGAACGTTCTCCTACAAGCAGTACTTC. Amino acid sequence: CASSRSWGRDRTFSYKQYF. Variable domain in full (rest from reference TRBV7-2 and TRBJ2-7): GAGVSQSPSNKVTEKGKDVELRCDPISGHTALYWYRQSLGQGLEFLIYFQGNSAPDKSGLPSDRFSAERTGGSVSTLTIQRTQQEDSAVYLCASSRSWGRDRTFSYKQYFGPGTRLTVT.

This clonotype occurred many times. The gene calls are TRBV13 and TRBJ2-5; 7 nucleotides agree with TRBD1. CDR1 is PRHDT, CDR2 FYEKMQ, per germline (reference sequence). Trimming took 0 bases from V and 2 from J; bases not matched to a gene: 3. The CDR3 sequence is 15 residues long. The CDR3 DNA sequence: TGTGCCAGCAGCTTAGGTTGGACAGGACAAGAGACCCAGTACTTC. The encoded protein is CASSLGWTGQETQYF.

In this sample, this clonotype turned up many times. The J gene is TRBJ2-5, the V gene TRBV29-1; 12 bases agree with TRBD1. Per germline, CDR1 SQVTM and CDR2 ANQGSEA. CDR3 size: 14 residues. V shed 7 bases and J 5 bases; nucleotides not matched to a gene: 8. CDR3 in DNA: TGCAGCGCCCTGGGACAGGGGGCCGGGGAGACCCAGTACTTC. It yields the protein CSALGQGAGETQYF.

This rearrangement joins TRBV20-1 to TRBJ1-6; TRBD1 aligns across 8 bases. The J call may be wrong; the DNA end is better matched by TRBJ1-1. The CDR3 spans 14 residues. Germline V gene data show CDR1 as DFQATT and CDR2 as SNEGSKA (reference sequence). The CDR3 loop is CSAPNRGSFTEAFF. Here the CDR3 DNA reads TGCAGTGCCCCGAACAGGGGGAGTTTCACTGAAGCTTTCTTT.

This clonotype was seen at least ten times. The chain recombines TRBV9 with TRBJ2-2; 8 bases align to TRBD2. The V gene's germline CDR1 is SGDLS and CDR2 YYNGEE. V dropped 4 bases and J dropped 0; count of bases not matched to a gene: 2. The CDR3 is 15 amino acids. CDR3: CASSSGLANTGELFF. CDR3 coding DNA: TGTGCCAGCAGCTCGGGACTAGCGAACACCGGGGAGCTGTTTTTT.

DNA for the CDR3: TGCAGTGCCAGCCGGGGCTCGGGACGGTCACCCCTCCACTTT. It yields the protein CSASRGSGRSPLHF. The chain couples TRBV20-1 to TRBJ1-6, with a possible D match to TRBD1 (5 bases). Germline values: CDR1 DFQATT, CDR2 SNEGSKA (reference sequence). The CDR3 sequence is 14 residues long. V was cut by 6 bases and J by 10 bases, with 19 bases left in between.

This clonotype was seen once. The chain combines TRBV29-1 with TRBJ1-2; D call uncertain. The V gene lost 2 bases and the J gene lost 13 bases, with 8 bases spanning the gap. The CDR3 consists of 9 residues. Germline V CDR1 and CDR2: SQVTM, ANQGSEA. For the CDR3, the DNA is TGCAGCGTTGAATTGGTCAGCACCTTC. This gives the protein CSVELVSTF.